The 20 T cell receptor beta chains below all came from one sample that was sequenced in a study of tissue T cells after allogeneic stem cell transplantation (dated by TCRdb to between 2020 and 2023). Library preparation was by the immunoSEQ multiplex PCR assay. In its TCRdb copy, this immuneACCESS table keeps in-frame sequences only and misses some clones. Where compared with another copy, unresolved V genes explain less than half of these, and the others have no known cause. The sample yields about 9,800 clones; approximately 65% were counted once. The ten largest account for roughly 24% of the sample. The time point tag for this specimen amounts to: human tissue collected at research (rapid) autopsy. The sequenced sample was tissue from the stomach, obtained at autopsy. These receptors were taken from a male donor older than 55 with lung cancer.

This clone turned up a few times. The J gene is TRBJ2-5, the V gene TRBV11-2; 10 bases are shared with TRBD2. CDR1 is SGHAT, CDR2 FQNNGV, per germline. The CDR3 extends over 16 amino acids. V lost 1 base and J lost 0; bases outside the gene matches: 2. CDR3 sequence reads: CASSLGLAGDQETQYF. The CDR3 nucleotides read TGTGCCAGCAGCTTAGGCCTAGCGGGAGACCAAGAGACCCAGTACTTC.

The chain links TRBV5-1 to TRBJ2-1, with a possible D match to TRBD1 (7 bases). This CDR3 comprises 14 residues. From germline, CDR1 is SGHRS and CDR2 YFSETQ. The V gene lost 1 base and the J gene lost 8 bases, with 13 bases spanning the gap. The CDR3 sequence: CASSLRRGEDEQFF. The CDR3 DNA is TGCGCCAGCAGCTTGCGCAGGGGGGAGGATGAGCAGTTCTTC.

This chain joins TRBV9 and TRBJ2-4; D is perhaps TRBD2 (6 bases). Deletions cut 3 bases from V and 9 bases from J, with 13 bases between. CDR3 length: 13 amino acids. The germline gives CDR1 SGDLS, CDR2 YYNGEE. CDR3 sequence: CASSAGTFGIQYF. The CDR3 nucleotides are TGTGCCAGCAGCGCGGGGACTTTCGGCATTCAGTACTTC.

CDR3 coding DNA: TGCGCCAGCAGCCAAGATCTCGGGCTCTCCTACGAGCAGTACTTC. It specifies CASSQDLGLSYEQYF. The rearrangement uses TRBV4-3 and TRBJ2-7; D is undetermined. The CDR3 contains 15 residues. Trimming stripped 0 bases from V and 0 bases from J, with 9 bases between. From germline, CDR1 is LGHNA and CDR2 YSLEER.

The chain carries TRBV18 and TRBJ1-1; 7 positions agree with TRBD1. The V gene's germline CDR1 is KGHSH and CDR2 LQKENI. The CDR3 extends over 13 amino acids. Trimming took 9 bases from V and 1 from J; bases not matched to a gene: 5. CDR3 sequence: CASRQGGNTEAFF. CDR3 in DNA: TGTGCCAGTCGACAGGGTGGGAACACTGAAGCTTTCTTT.

This clone is a singleton in its sample. The chain joins TRBV11-2 to TRBJ2-1, with D perhaps being TRBD1 or TRBD2 (6 bases each). The V gene's germline CDR1 is SGHAT and CDR2 FQNNGV. Trimming took 2 bases from V and 1 from J, leaving 9 bases between them. CDR3 length: 15 amino acids. Here the CDR3 DNA reads TGTGCCAGCAGCTTAAGGGGGGAGTCCTACAATGAGCAGTTCTTC. Translation: CASSLRGESYNEQFF.

V and J are TRBV4-1 and TRBJ2-7; D is tentatively TRBD1 or TRBD2 (5 bases each). This CDR3 region has 11 residues. Trimming cost V 4 bases and J 4 bases, with 5 bases left between them. The V gene's germline CDR1 is MGHRA and CDR2 YSYEKL. CDR3 DNA: TGCGCCAGCAGCCGGGGGTACGAGCAGTACTTC. Amino acid sequence: CASSRGYEQYF.

This clone is a singleton in its sample. The chain uses TRBV6-2 or TRBV6-3 and TRBJ2-3; TRBD1 agrees at 8 bases. The ends lost 1 base at V and 0 bases at J; junction bases unmatched: 6. Per the germline V gene, CDR1 is MNHEY and CDR2 is SVGEGT. CDR3 length: 17 amino acids. This chain's CDR3 is CASSYYGTGFSTDTQYF. The CDR3 DNA is TGTGCCAGCAGTTACTACGGGACAGGTTTTAGCACAGATACGCAGTATTTT.

The chain employs TRBV6-5 and TRBJ2-7; TRBD1 matches at 8 bases. Germline CDR1 MNHEY, CDR2 SVGAGI. The J segment lost 7 bases and the V segment lost 9 bases, leaving 14 bases of the junction unmatched. The CDR3 spans 14 residues. CDR3 bases: TGTGCCAGTCTACAAGGGCAGGGGGCCGGGGAGCAGTACTTC. Amino acid sequence: CASLQGQGAGEQYF.

The CDR3 bases are TGTGCCAGCAGTTCATCCCAGGGGGGGAACACTGAAGCTTTCTTT. Protein product: CASSSSQGGNTEAFF. J is TRBJ1-1 and V is TRBV6-5; 7 bases align to TRBD1. The length of the CDR3 is 15 residues. V was clipped by 4 bases and J by 1 base; unmatched bases: 6. CDR1 and CDR2 from the germline V gene are MNHEY and SVGAGI.

This clone is categorized as medium-sized (0.01 to 0.1%). This rearrangement joins TRBV6-2 or TRBV6-3 to TRBJ1-2; 7 bases line up with TRBD1. Per the germline V gene, CDR1 is MNHEY and CDR2 is SVGEGT. J was trimmed by 2 bases and V by 5 bases; bases with no gene match: 11. This CDR3 is 16 amino acids long. CDR3 coding DNA: TGTGCCAGCAGTAGAATCGCCGGGACAGAGAACTATGGCTACACCTTC. Its protein product is CASSRIAGTENYGYTF.

The V gene is TRBV18, the J gene TRBJ2-3; no firm D call. Germline V gene lookup returns CDR1 KGHSH and CDR2 LQKENI. The CDR3 covers 13 residues. The V and J ends lost 2 bases and 2 bases respectively, with 5 bases between them. CDR3 bases: TGTGCCAGCTCACCAGAGCTCACAGATACGCAGTATTTT. Protein: CASSPELTDTQYF.

The rearrangement uses TRBV11-2 and TRBJ2-5, with TRBD2 matching over 7 bases. With V trimmed by 5 bases and J by 4 bases, 16 bases remained unmatched. The CDR3 consists of 17 residues. Germline V gene data show CDR1 as SGHAT and CDR2 as FQNNGV. The CDR3 coding sequence is TGTGCCAGCAGCCTTACCACGGGCGGGAGTACAGGAGAGACCCAGTACTTC. This encodes CASSLTTGGSTGETQYF.

This clone is large. J is TRBJ2-7 and V is TRBV28, with D unclear. CDR1 and CDR2 (germline): MDHEN, SYDVKM. V lost 1 base, J lost 4 bases, and 17 bases lay in between. This CDR3 region has 16 residues. This CDR3 is CASSLLGSQDLYEQYF. The DNA of the CDR3 is TGTGCCAGCAGTTTATTGGGCAGCCAGGATTTGTACGAGCAGTACTTC. Full variable domain (outside the CDR3, taken from reference TRBV28 and TRBJ2-7): DVKVTQSSRYLVKRTGEKVFLECVQDMDHENMFWYRQDPGLGLRLIYFSYDVKMKEKGDIPEGYSVSREKKERFSLILESASTNQTSMYLCASSLLGSQDLYEQYFGPGTRLTVT.

Worth noting for this clone: The CDR3 does not end in the conserved phenylalanine or tryptophan, so this is likely a read error. The DNA is omitted, as the CDR3 cannot be located on it reliably, and the CDR3 follows TCRdb's listing. The rearrangement uses TRBV28 and TRBJ1-2. Germline values: CDR1 MDHEN, CDR2 SYDVKM. Ends included, the CDR3 has 13 residues. CDR3 residues: CASSLLAGNTRAL.

In its sample, this clone was seen a few times. This sequence joins TRBV21-1 and TRBJ1-2. TRBV21-1 is annotated as a pseudogene. There are 14 residues in the CDR3. CDR3 loop: CASSTLDSFYGYTF. The CDR3 coding sequence is TGTGCCAGCAGCACCCTAGACTCCTTCTATGGCTACACCTTC.

This chain connects TRBV5-6 to TRBJ1-2; D uncertain. The CDR3 spans 13 residues. Germline V gene sequence: CDR1 SGHDT, CDR2 YYEEEE. The germline V and J ends were trimmed by 0 bases and 4 bases, with 7 bases remaining between them. CDR3 DNA sequence: TGTGCCAGCAGCTTGGGAGAGGGCTATGGCTACACCTTC. Its translation: CASSLGEGYGYTF.

The V call is TRBV5-4, the J call TRBJ2-7; TRBD1 or TRBD2 may be the D gene (6 bases each). The CDR3 runs to 15 residues. The germline CDR1 and CDR2 sequences are SGHNT and YYREEE (reference sequence). Trimming took off 1 base at V and 7 bases at J, with 18 bases between the two ends. CDR3 loop: CASSLMVGGTPEQYF. The CDR3, as DNA: TGTGCCAGCAGCTTGATGGTGGGCGGGACACCTGAGCAGTACTTC.

V and J are TRBV7-2 and TRBJ2-7; 8 nucleotides align to TRBD1. This CDR3 contains 16 residues. Per the germline V gene, CDR1 is SGHTA and CDR2 is FQGNSA. V lost 2 bases and J lost 6; bases outside the gene matches: 12. CDR3 region: CASSLPTGTGLGEQYF. CDR3 DNA: TGTGCCAGCAGCTTACCGACCGGGACAGGTCTTGGCGAGCAGTACTTC.

In nucleotides, the CDR3 is TGTGCCAGCAGCGTGAGATGGGGTGCTTTCTCCTACGAGCAGTACTTC. As protein: CASSVRWGAFSYEQYF. The chain combines TRBV9 with TRBJ2-7; D is undetermined. The CDR3 contains 16 residues. Germline V lookup: CDR1 SGDLS, CDR2 YYNGEE. Deletions cut 2 bases from V and 0 bases from J, with 15 bases between.